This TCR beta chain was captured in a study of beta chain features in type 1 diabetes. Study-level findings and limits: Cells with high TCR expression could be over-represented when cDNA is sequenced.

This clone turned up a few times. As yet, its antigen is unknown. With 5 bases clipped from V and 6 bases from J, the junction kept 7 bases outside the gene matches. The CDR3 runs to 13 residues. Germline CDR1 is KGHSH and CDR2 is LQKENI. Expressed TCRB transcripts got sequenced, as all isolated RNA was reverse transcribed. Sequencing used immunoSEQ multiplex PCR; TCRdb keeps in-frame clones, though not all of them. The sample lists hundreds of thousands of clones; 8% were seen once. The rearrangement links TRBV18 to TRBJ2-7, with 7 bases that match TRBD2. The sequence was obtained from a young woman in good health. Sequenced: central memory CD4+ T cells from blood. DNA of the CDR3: TGTGCCAGCTCAGGCGGGAGTGGGAGCGAGCAGTACTTC. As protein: CASSGGSGSEQYF.